What follows are 25 T cell receptor beta chains derived from one specimen sequenced in a study of T-cell memory formation after mild COVID-19. Each CDR3 protein gets one entry after TCRdb re-called the 5' RACE reads with MiXCR. The profile covers approximately 300,000 distinct CDR3 sequences, with about 15% appearing a single time and 20% to 25% taken by the ten largest. Sequenced input: PBMCs or a T cell subset sorted from them (not recorded which). The receptor source for this set is a man aged 18-30 years who had mild COVID-19 (a few samples of this study predate the infection). Cell type and time point are not known.

The V and J genes are TRBV2 and TRBJ1-2; D possibly corresponds to TRBD1 (5 bases). Germline V gene data show CDR1 as SNHLY and CDR2 as FYNNEI. CDR3 size: 14 residues. The V end was cut by 6 bases, the J end by 6 bases, with 17 bases between. The CDR3 DNA reads TGTGCCAGCAGCCCGTCGTCGGGGGTGAATGGCTACACCTTC. Translated: CASSPSSGVNGYTF. The full variable domain, rest sourced from reference TRBV2 and TRBJ1-2, is EPEVTQTPSHQVTQMGQEVILRCVPISNHLYFYWYRQILGQKVEFLVSFYNNEISEKSEIFDDQFSVERPDGSNFTLKIRSTKLEDSAMYFCASSPSSGVNGYTFGSGTRLTVV.

For the CDR3, the DNA is TGTGCCAGCACCGGACAGAGTGACTCTGGAAACACCATATATTTT. It translates to CASTGQSDSGNTIYF. This sequence joins TRBV7-2 and TRBJ1-3, with D maybe TRBD1 (6 bases). Per germline, CDR1 SGHTA and CDR2 FQGNSA. The CDR3 spans 15 residues. V lost 7 bases and J lost 0, with 13 bases in between.

This clonotype was observed a few times. The V gene is TRBV11-3, the J gene TRBJ2-3; D is unresolved. There are 13 residues in the CDR3. CDR1 and CDR2 from the germline V gene are SGHNT and YENEEA. Trimming took off 0 bases at V and 4 bases at J, with 5 bases between the two ends. CDR3 DNA sequence: TGTGCCAGCAGCTTAGATATATCAGATACGCAGTATTTT. This gives the protein CASSLDISDTQYF.

The chain has TRBV20-1 and TRBJ1-5; D call uncertain. Germline lookup yields CDR1 DFQATT and CDR2 SNEGSKA (reference sequence). Trimming took off 5 bases at V and 6 bases at J, with 17 bases between the two ends. The CDR3 length is 14 residues. This CDR3 reads CSAVASAIPQPQHF. DNA of the CDR3: TGCAGTGCTGTAGCATCGGCGATCCCTCAGCCCCAGCATTTT.

Only a few counts were recorded for this clonotype. The CDR3 sequence is CASSSGDGTQYF. The DNA of the CDR3 is TGTGCCAGCAGTTCGGGTGATGGTACGCAGTATTTT. The chain uses TRBV12-3 or TRBV12-4 and TRBJ2-3; D is unresolved. Trimming left V 4 bases short and J 8 bases short, with 10 bases between. The CDR3 totals 12 residues.

This clonotype has a handful of counts. This chain links TRBV21-1 with TRBJ2-3; the table assigns TRBD1, which was not confirmed against the DNA. TRBV21-1 is a recognized pseudogene. The CDR3 runs 18 residues. For the CDR3, the DNA is TGTGCCAGCAGCAAATATTATTTGGGGCAGGGAAGCACAGATACGCAGTATTTT. Residues: CASSKYYLGQGSTDTQYF.

V is TRBV4-1 and J is TRBJ2-3; 8 bases match TRBD1. Germline-derived CDR1 and CDR2 are MGHRA and YSYEKL. The V and J ends lost 3 bases and 2 bases, in that order; junction bases with no gene match: 7. The CDR3 contains 16 residues. CDR3 residues: CASSQVAGGLTDTQYF. DNA for the CDR3: TGCGCCAGCAGCCAGGTGGCAGGGGGCCTCACAGATACGCAGTATTTT.

This chain connects TRBV5-5 to TRBJ2-1; maybe TRBD2 (6 bases). The V gene's germline CDR1 is SGHKS and CDR2 YYEKEE (reference sequence). The CDR3 spans 13 residues. The ends were cut back, 3 bases at V and 9 bases at J, with 13 bases in the middle. CDR3: CASSSMTAGEQFF. DNA for the CDR3: TGTGCCAGCAGCTCCATGACAGCGGGTGAGCAGTTCTTC.

This clonotype showed up many times. The rearrangement uses TRBV7-3 and TRBJ2-3; TRBD1 might be the D (5 bases). V was pared by 1 base and J by 1 base, with 9 bases between. Germline CDR1 is SGHTA and CDR2 is FQGTGA. This CDR3 is 15 amino acids long. CDR3 in DNA: TGTGCCAGCAGCTTAAACGGACATGGCACAGATACGCAGTATTTT. Residues: CASSLNGHGTDTQYF.

Regarding this clonotype: One junction end does not reproduce the germline sequence, and a read error may be involved. The CDR3 region has the DNA TGCGCCAGCAGACAAGGGAACGGGGGGATAGAGACCCAGTACTTC. It yields the protein CASRQGNGGIETQYF. The V gene is TRBV4-1, the J gene TRBJ2-5; 7 bases map to TRBD2. Germline V lookup: CDR1 MGHRA, CDR2 YSYEKL. The CDR3 is made up of 15 amino acids.

The genes are TRBV20-1 and TRBJ1-2, with D perhaps matching TRBD1 (5 bases). The CDR3 length is 14 residues. The V and J ends lost 0 bases and 5 bases respectively, with 13 bases between them. Germline loops: CDR1 DFQATT, CDR2 SNEGSKA (reference sequence). This CDR3 is CSARDPREGYGYTF. The CDR3 bases are TGCAGTGCTAGAGATCCCAGGGAAGGATATGGCTACACCTTC.

The rearrangement uses TRBV4-3 and TRBJ1-1; D possibly corresponds to TRBD1 (5 bases). CDR3 length: 16 amino acids. Germline V gene lookup returns CDR1 LGHNA and CDR2 YSLEER. V lost 0 bases, J lost 4 bases, and 15 bases lay in between. The CDR3 sequence: CASSQDPRGEATEAFF. CDR3 in DNA: TGCGCCAGCAGCCAAGATCCTCGGGGCGAGGCCACTGAAGCTTTCTTT.

CDR3 bases: TGTGCCAGCAGCGCCCGACAGGGGGATAGAGATACGCAGTATTTT. This sequence encodes CASSARQGDRDTQYF. The chain links TRBV9 to TRBJ2-3, with 9 bases fitting TRBD1. The germline V gene has CDR1 SGDLS and CDR2 YYNGEE. This CDR3 has 15 amino acids. J gave up 5 bases and V 3 bases, and 7 bases lay outside the gene matches.

The chain joins TRBV7-2 to TRBJ1-5, with D unclear. V shed 0 bases and J shed 4 bases, with 10 bases lying between them. Germline V gives CDR1 SGHTA, CDR2 FQGNSA. The CDR3 consists of 15 residues. CDR3 in amino acids: CASSLAPEPNQPQHF. The CDR3 DNA is TGTGCCAGCAGCTTAGCGCCAGAACCAAATCAGCCCCAGCATTTT.

In its sample, this clonotype was seen a few times. The rearrangement uses TRBV7-9 and TRBJ2-5; 10 bases agree with TRBD1. With 3 bases clipped from V and 5 bases from J, the junction kept 9 bases outside the gene matches. This CDR3 has 16 residues. Germline V gene sequence: CDR1 SEHNR, CDR2 FQNEAQ (reference sequence). DNA for the CDR3: TGTGCCAGCAGCTTCGGGGACAGGGGTTTGCGGGAGACCCAGTACTTC. Residues: CASSFGDRGLRETQYF.

V and J are TRBV24-1 and TRBJ1-2; D is possibly TRBD1 (5 bases). V lost 3 bases to trimming and J lost 1 base, with 11 bases between them. Germline assignment: CDR1 KGHDR and CDR2 SFDVKD. The CDR3 runs to 15 residues. The CDR3 DNA reads TGTGCCACCAGTGATCCCGGGAGGGGTAACTATGGCTACACCTTC. Protein: CATSDPGRGNYGYTF.

The sample holds many counts of this clonotype. This chain uses TRBV7-9 with TRBJ1-4; 8 bases fit TRBD1. J was trimmed by 5 bases and V by 5 bases; bases with no gene match: 7. Per the germline V gene, CDR1 is SEHNR and CDR2 is FQNEAQ (reference sequence). The CDR3 spans 15 residues. The CDR3 bases are TGTGCCAGCAGCCCGGGACAGGAAATAAATGAAAAACTGTTTTTT. Its protein is CASSPGQEINEKLFF.

This clonotype has only a few counts. The chain is built from TRBV7-2 and TRBJ2-7, with D possibly matching TRBD2 (6 bases). This CDR3 has 14 amino acids. Germline CDR1 is SGHTA and CDR2 is FQGNSA. V lost 5 bases and J 4 bases, leaving 15 bases between the germline ends. The CDR3 DNA reads as TGTGCCAGCAGCACAATGGGGGGAAGATACGAGCAGTACTTC. Its protein product is CASSTMGGRYEQYF.

This clonotype was seen only a few times. This chain uses TRBV4-1 with TRBJ2-6; D ambiguous. The CDR3 has 17 residues. Trimming pared 0 bases from V and 3 bases from J, leaving 12 bases between. Germline lookup yields CDR1 MGHRA and CDR2 YSYEKL. CDR3 coding DNA: TGCGCCAGCAGCCAAGAGGCAGGCCCCGGTGGGGCCAACGTCCTGACTTTC. Amino acid sequence: CASSQEAGPGGANVLTF.

Ten or more counts support this clonotype. CDR3 nucleotides: TGCGCCAGCAGAGGTCCGGGGTTGAGGACGGCCAAAAACATTCAGTACTTC. Translating gives CASRGPGLRTAKNIQYF. The V gene is TRBV5-1, the J gene TRBJ2-4, with D maybe TRBD2 (5 bases). The V end lost 5 bases, the J end lost 1 base, and 19 bases lay between the germline ends. The CDR3 runs 17 residues. Germline CDR1 and CDR2: SGHRS and YFSETQ.

This clonotype was seen more than once but under ten times. CDR3 in DNA: TGTGCCAGCAGTTACTCAGGACAGGGCGAGCAGTACGTC. It codes for CASSYSGQGEQYV. The rearrangement links TRBV6-5 to TRBJ2-7, with 8 positions matching TRBD1. Germline V lookup: CDR1 MNHEY, CDR2 SVGAGI. This CDR3 spans 13 amino acids. J lost 6 bases, V lost 0 bases, and 1 base had no gene match.

This clonotype was counted a few times. J is TRBJ2-3 and V is TRBV20-1; D ambiguous. This CDR3 has 15 amino acids. Germline V gene data show CDR1 as DFQATT and CDR2 as SNEGSKA (reference sequence). The V gene lost 5 bases and the J gene lost 2 bases, with 17 bases spanning the gap. CDR3 nucleotide sequence: TGCAGTGCTCGATTCGGACGGATGATCACAGATACGCAGTATTTT. This encodes CSARFGRMITDTQYF.

This clonotype was seen a handful of times. The V gene is TRBV7-2, the J gene TRBJ2-1; D may be TRBD2 (5 bases). CDR3 length: 13 residues. Trimming pared 3 bases from V and 10 bases from J, leaving 13 bases between. Germline values: CDR1 SGHTA, CDR2 FQGNSA. The CDR3 nucleotides are TGTGCCAGCAGCTTTTCTGAGGGTGGGGAGCAGTTCTTC. Translated: CASSFSEGGEQFF. Drawing the rest from reference TRBV7-2 and TRBJ2-1, the complete variable domain is GAGVSQSPSNKVTEKGKDVELRCDPISGHTALYWYRQSLGQGLEFLIYFQGNSAPDKSGLPSDRFSAERTGGSVSTLTIQRTQQEDSAVYLCASSFSEGGEQFFGPGTRLTVL.

This clonotype has more than one count but fewer than ten. The rearrangement uses TRBV4-2 and TRBJ1-3; D is unclear. The CDR3 has 14 amino acids. V was cut by 5 bases and J by 0 bases, with 8 bases left in between. Germline V lookup: CDR1 LGHNA, CDR2 YNFKEQ. CDR3 sequence reads: CASSVSYSGNTIYF. The CDR3 DNA is TGTGCCAGCAGCGTCAGCTACTCTGGAAACACCATATATTTT.

This clonotype was seen a few times. The J gene is TRBJ2-3, the V gene TRBV7-6; D unclear. Trimming left V 0 bases short and J 14 bases short, with 18 bases between. There are 14 residues in the CDR3. Germline V gene lookup returns CDR1 SGHVS and CDR2 FNYEAQ. CDR3 sequence reads: CASSLAGVAGVPYF. In nucleotides, the CDR3 is TGTGCCAGCAGCTTAGCGGGTGTGGCAGGCGTTCCGTATTTT.